This TCR beta chain was profiled in a study of blood T cells in healthy people across ages. Through a sample-barcoded 5' primer and a J-beta primer mix, a second PCR was run for roughly 6 to 11 cycles. Each cDNA molecule, via a template-switch adaptor with 12 random nucleotides, was tagged. TCRdb called the 5' RACE reads again in MiXCR, with one record for every CDR3 protein. The data hold about 1.8 million distinct CDR3 sequences, with roughly 50% observed a single time. There are 17 residues in the CDR3. Germline V gene data show CDR1 as SSHAT and CDR2 as FNYEAQ (reference sequence). A word on this clonotype: One junction end does not reproduce the germline sequence, and a read error may be involved.

Sequencing was done on a sample of blood. The TCR sequence derives from a woman between 40 and 55 years old in good health. The gene calls are TRBV7-7 and TRBJ2-7; D may be TRBD2 (5 bases). In DNA, the CDR3 is TGTGCTAGCAGCTTAGATATGATCGGGGTTAGGTCCTACGAGCAGTACTTC. Protein product: CASSLDMIGVRSYEQYF.